Listed below are T cell receptor beta chains from one sample, sequenced in a study of graft-versus-host responses after intestinal transplantation. Repertoires were generated with immunoSEQ multiplex PCR, while TCRdb's copy carries only in-frame clones and drops some. The table records 9,500 to 10,000 clones, 29% of them present only once. Material: alloreactive CD8+ T cells from a mixed lymphocyte reaction culture, obtained before intestinal transplant. The receptors derive from a human patient who received an intestinal transplant. Both conserved end residues are part of each CDR3. Fields, in order: V gene, J gene, CDR3 protein.

v_gene: TRBV10-1; j_gene: TRBJ2-7; CDR3aa: CASSAGSYYEQYF
v_gene: TRBV4-1; j_gene: TRBJ1-1; CDR3aa: CASSHIQGAEAFF
v_gene: TRBV11-2; j_gene: TRBJ2-7; CDR3aa: CASNSETGSYEQYF
v_gene: TRBV4-1; j_gene: TRBJ1-1; CDR3aa: CASSQDVAVTEAFF
v_gene: TRBV19; j_gene: TRBJ1-5; CDR3aa: CASEQGYGNQPQHF
v_gene: TRBV7-6; j_gene: TRBJ2-7; CDR3aa: CASSPSGTYEQYF
v_gene: TRBV10-3; j_gene: TRBJ1-6; CDR3aa: CATIDRANSPLHF
v_gene: TRBV27; j_gene: TRBJ2-1; CDR3aa: CASRTSGGPYNEQFF
v_gene: TRBV29-1; j_gene: TRBJ2-2; CDR3aa: CSVERTGGWTGELFF
v_gene: TRBV6-5; j_gene: TRBJ1-1; CDR3aa: CASSFGRGDFEAFF
v_gene: TRBV9; j_gene: TRBJ2-7; CDR3aa: CASSAGGTPSLYEQYF
v_gene: TRBV7-9; j_gene: TRBJ2-1; CDR3aa: CASSLTDNEQFF
v_gene: TRBV7-6; j_gene: TRBJ1-1; CDR3aa: CASSLVGEIGTEAFF
v_gene: TRBV7-3; j_gene: TRBJ2-1; CDR3aa: CASSLRGGPYNEQFF
v_gene: TRBV7-9; j_gene: TRBJ1-1; CDR3aa: CASSLGGRNTEAFF
v_gene: TRBV7-9; j_gene: TRBJ2-7; CDR3aa: CASSLVGPHYEQYF
v_gene: TRBV28; j_gene: TRBJ2-7; CDR3aa: CASSPGLAGEEQYF
v_gene: TRBV6-5; j_gene: TRBJ2-5; CDR3aa: CASQTSGQETQYF
v_gene: TRBV5-6; j_gene: TRBJ2-1; CDR3aa: CASSAGVDGSSYNEQFF
v_gene: TRBV6-5; j_gene: TRBJ2-1; CDR3aa: CASSYQSYNEQFF
v_gene: TRBV7-8; j_gene: TRBJ2-7; CDR3aa: CASSPPLSGHYEQYF
v_gene: TRBV2; j_gene: TRBJ1-2; CDR3aa: CASIIQGRRGYTF
v_gene: TRBV7-3; j_gene: TRBJ1-2; CDR3aa: CASSPGYNYGYTF
v_gene: TRBV30; j_gene: TRBJ2-1; CDR3aa: CAWSVSPPSSGGPYNEQFF
v_gene: TRBV14; j_gene: TRBJ2-7; CDR3aa: CASSQDPPGLGEQYF
v_gene: TRBV7-2; j_gene: TRBJ1-1; CDR3aa: CASSSTGSYTEAFF
v_gene: TRBV5-6; j_gene: TRBJ1-2; CDR3aa: CASSLSSGVGGYTF
v_gene: TRBV9; j_gene: TRBJ2-3; CDR3aa: CASSAPIGDLSIDTQYF
v_gene: TRBV11-2; j_gene: TRBJ1-1; CDR3aa: CASSFGNTEAFF
v_gene: TRBV4-1; j_gene: TRBJ1-5; CDR3aa: CASSQETGGNQPQHF
v_gene: TRBV6-5; j_gene: TRBJ2-7; CDR3aa: CASSPQGPIYEQYF
v_gene: TRBV21-1; j_gene: TRBJ1-6; CDR3aa: CASSKVPWDRDSPLHF
v_gene: TRBV19; j_gene: TRBJ1-1; CDR3aa: CASSIAGGLNTEAFF
v_gene: TRBV21-1; j_gene: TRBJ2-2; CDR3aa: CASRNPGTSGGAGELFF
v_gene: TRBV7-9; j_gene: TRBJ2-7; CDR3aa: CASSQKQGPPNEQYF
v_gene: TRBV18; j_gene: TRBJ2-6; CDR3aa: CASSHRGPGANVLTF
v_gene: TRBV6-6; j_gene: TRBJ1-1; CDR3aa: CASSYPAGNMNTEAFF
v_gene: TRBV6-6; j_gene: TRBJ2-7; CDR3aa: CASSYGVTGWREQYF
v_gene: TRBV19; j_gene: TRBJ2-7; CDR3aa: CASSPSGQGSYEQYF
v_gene: TRBV18; j_gene: TRBJ2-5; CDR3aa: CASSPGTGVWETQYF
v_gene: TRBV11-2; j_gene: TRBJ1-1; CDR3aa: CASSPGQGGTEAFF
v_gene: TRBV5-6; j_gene: TRBJ1-1; CDR3aa: CASSLLTRGYEAFF
v_gene: TRBV9; j_gene: TRBJ2-7; CDR3aa: CASSHSGTGFYEQYF
v_gene: TRBV6-5; j_gene: TRBJ1-2; CDR3aa: CASSYFRADGYTF
v_gene: TRBV11-2; j_gene: TRBJ1-2; CDR3aa: CASSLGAGGNYGYTF
v_gene: TRBV19; j_gene: TRBJ2-7; CDR3aa: CASSPSGSGAYEQYF
v_gene: TRBV9; j_gene: TRBJ1-2; CDR3aa: CASSPRQLNYTF